Following are 28 T cell receptor beta chains from one sample sequenced in a study of blood T cell repertoires in COVID-19. This table comes from immunoSEQ multiplex PCR, and its TCRdb copy is limited to in-frame clones, with some not included. This sample has about 140,000 clones; 80% to 90% occur once, and the top ten carry approximately 3%. Material for sequencing was peripheral blood. All receptors come from an older woman with active COVID-19.

This rearrangement joins TRBV5-1 to TRBJ2-1, with 9 bases lining up with TRBD1. The CDR3 is made up of 16 amino acids. Germline CDR1 reads SGHRS; CDR2 reads YFSETQ. V lost 1 base and J lost 6; bases outside the gene matches: 8. CDR3 in DNA: TGCGCCAGCAGCTTGAATGTGGGACAGGGACGCAATGAGCAGTTCTTC. Translating gives CASSLNVGQGRNEQFF.

The chain uses TRBV5-1 and TRBJ2-6; D gene uncertain. V was cut by 0 bases and J by 0 bases, with 10 bases left in between. From germline, CDR1 is SGHRS and CDR2 YFSETQ. This CDR3 contains 17 residues. CDR3 loop: CASSLGNTGSGANVLTF. In DNA form, the CDR3 reads TGCGCCAGCAGCTTGGGAAACACGGGCTCTGGGGCCAACGTCCTGACTTTC.

This rearrangement joins TRBV28 to TRBJ1-2, with TRBD1 as a possible D gene (5 bases). The germline V and J ends were trimmed by 1 base and 2 bases, with 11 bases remaining between them. The CDR3 covers 15 residues. In germline, CDR1 is MDHEN, CDR2 SYDVKM. The CDR3 bases are TGTGCCAGCAGTTTATTATCAGGGAGGAACTATGGCTACACCTTC. Its protein is CASSLLSGRNYGYTF.

The V and J genes are TRBV2 and TRBJ1-5, with 9 positions matching TRBD1. The V segment lost 8 bases and the J segment 2 bases; nucleotides outside the gene matches: 4. The V gene's germline CDR1 is SNHLY and CDR2 FYNNEI. The CDR3 is 14 amino acids. The CDR3 DNA follows: TGTGCCAGCGGGGACAGGGTCGGCAATCAGCCCCAGCATTTT. As protein: CASGDRVGNQPQHF.

This chain uses TRBV7-2 with TRBJ1-3; possible D gene TRBD1, 6 bases. The length of the CDR3 is 15 residues. The V gene lost 5 bases and the J gene lost 0 bases, with 11 bases spanning the gap. Germline V gives CDR1 SGHTA, CDR2 FQGNSA. CDR3 loop: CASSQDSHSGNTIYF. CDR3 DNA sequence: TGTGCCAGCAGCCAGGACAGCCACTCTGGAAACACCATATATTTT.

This clone was recorded once. This sequence joins TRBV3-1 (or the pseudogene TRBV3-2) and TRBJ2-7, with 8 bases matching TRBD2. The CDR3 loop spans 16 amino acids. Losses at the gene ends were 3 bases for V and 2 bases for J; bases not matched to a gene: 9. CDR1 and CDR2 from the germline V gene are LGHDT and YNNKEL (reference sequence). The CDR3 loop is CASSHQSGGLTYEQYF. The CDR3 coding sequence is TGTGCCAGCAGCCACCAGTCGGGGGGGCTCACCTACGAGCAGTACTTC.

This CDR3 reads CASSPPSSPFEQYF. CDR3 bases: TGTGCCAGCTCCCCTCCATCTAGTCCCTTCGAGCAGTACTTC. The chain joins TRBV18 to TRBJ2-7; no reliable D call. With 6 bases removed from V and 6 bases from J, the gap between germline ends came to 18 bases. CDR3 size: 14 residues. CDR1 is KGHSH, CDR2 LQKENI, per germline.

The chain has TRBV11-2 and TRBJ2-7, with 8 bases lining up with TRBD1. V gave up 6 bases and J gave up 6 bases; unmatched junction bases: 19. Germline lookup yields CDR1 SGHAT and CDR2 FQNNGV. The CDR3 has 17 amino acids. In DNA, the CDR3 is TGTGCCAGCAGACCTATAAGGCTCCGAGACAGGGGAGGCGAGCAGTACTTC. It yields the protein CASRPIRLRDRGGEQYF.

This chain joins TRBV28 and TRBJ2-1; tentative D call: TRBD2 (5 bases). V lost 10 bases, J lost 8 bases, and 21 bases lay in between. The germline V gene encodes CDR1 MDHEN and CDR2 SYDVKM. CDR3 length: 14 amino acids. The DNA of the CDR3 is TGTGCCATTCACATAGGGAGTGTTAGCGATGAGCAGTTCTTC. Translated: CAIHIGSVSDEQFF.

This chain joins TRBV27 and TRBJ2-2; TRBD1 matches at 8 bases. Unmatched junction bases numbered 8, after V lost 5 bases and J lost 3 bases. Germline loops: CDR1 MNHEY, CDR2 SMNVEV (reference sequence). The CDR3 covers 16 residues. The CDR3 DNA follows: TGTGCCAGCAGTCTCCGGGACAGGTTACACACCGGGGAGCTGTTTTTT. It encodes CASSLRDRLHTGELFF.

This chain links TRBV18 with TRBJ2-1; TRBD1 matches 12 bases. This CDR3 region has 17 residues. Losses at the gene ends were 3 bases for V and 6 bases for J; bases not matched to a gene: 9. The germline V gene has CDR1 KGHSH and CDR2 LQKENI. Here the CDR3 reads CASSPYTGQGAPNEQFF. The DNA of the CDR3 is TGTGCCAGCTCACCTTATACGGGACAGGGGGCCCCCAATGAGCAGTTCTTC. Variable domain in full (rest from reference TRBV18 and TRBJ2-1): NAGVMQNPRHLVRRRGQEARLRCSPMKGHSHVYWYRQLPEEGLKFMVYLQKENIIDESGMPKERFSAEFPKEGPSILRIQQVVRGDSAAYFCASSPYTGQGAPNEQFFGPGTRLTVL.

The rearrangement links TRBV7-9 to TRBJ1-1; possibly TRBD1 for D (6 bases). V was clipped by 1 base and J by 5 bases, with 11 bases between them. The germline CDR1 and CDR2 sequences are SEHNR and FQNEAQ (reference sequence). The CDR3 loop spans 14 amino acids. The CDR3 DNA reads TGTGCCAGCAGCTTAGAAGGGGGGGTAACTGAAGCTTTCTTT. Its protein product is CASSLEGGVTEAFF.

This clone appeared a few times. This chain links TRBV28 with TRBJ1-2, with a possible D match to TRBD1 (6 bases). The germline V gene has CDR1 MDHEN and CDR2 SYDVKM. Trimming took 3 bases from V and 5 from J, leaving 13 bases between them. The CDR3 totals 14 residues. CDR3 residues: CASSFLDRDYGYTF. As DNA, the CDR3 is TGTGCCAGCAGTTTCCTGGACAGAGATTATGGCTACACCTTC.

The chain joins TRBV7-8 to TRBJ1-3; D is undetermined. Trimming removed 5 bases at V and 0 bases at J, with 11 bases between. CDR1 is SGHVS, CDR2 FQNEAQ, per germline. The CDR3 is made up of 15 amino acids. The CDR3 DNA follows: TGTGCCAGCAGCGTCGGTGGGCTCTCTGGAAACACCATATATTTT. Protein product: CASSVGGLSGNTIYF.

This clone appeared once. J is TRBJ2-2 and V is TRBV28; a possible D gene is TRBD2 (5 bases). V lost 5 bases and J lost 4, with 11 bases in between. The V gene's germline CDR1 is MDHEN and CDR2 SYDVKM. The CDR3 length is 14 residues. The chain's CDR3 is CASSHGGRTGELFF. The CDR3 coding sequence is TGTGCCAGCAGTCACGGAGGACGCACCGGGGAGCTGTTTTTT.

The chain uses TRBV27 and TRBJ1-2; D ambiguous. Trimming took 4 bases from V and 8 from J, leaving 17 bases between them. The CDR3 loop spans 14 amino acids. Germline V gives CDR1 MNHEY, CDR2 SMNVEV (reference sequence). Written as DNA, the CDR3 is TGTGCCAGCAGTTCCTTATCCCACTTGAAAGGCTACACCTTC. This gives the protein CASSSLSHLKGYTF.

The chain couples TRBV27 to TRBJ2-5; D ambiguous. The germline V gene has CDR1 MNHEY and CDR2 SMNVEV (reference sequence). The length of the CDR3 is 13 residues. Deletions cut 5 bases from V and 5 bases from J, with 12 bases between. The CDR3 sequence: CASSARNGETQYF. The CDR3 DNA reads TGTGCCAGCAGTGCTAGGAATGGGGAGACCCAGTACTTC.

This clone came up once. The chain joins TRBV30 to TRBJ1-3, with D possibly being TRBD1 (6 bases). The CDR3 loop spans 16 amino acids. Germline V gives CDR1 GTSNPN, CDR2 SVGIG (reference sequence). The V gene lost 0 bases and the J gene lost 0 bases, with 12 bases spanning the gap. CDR3 protein: CAWSVGGTVSGNTIYF. Written as DNA, the CDR3 is TGTGCCTGGAGTGTAGGGGGTACCGTCTCTGGAAACACCATATATTTT.

The chain joins TRBV14 to TRBJ2-3; 8 bases agree with TRBD1. Germline CDR1 and CDR2: SGHDN and FVKESK. Trimming removed 4 bases from V and 2 bases from J; junction bases left unmatched: 8. This CDR3 has 16 residues. The CDR3 here is CASSPHRQGLTDTQYF. The CDR3 region has the DNA TGTGCCAGCAGCCCCCATAGACAGGGGCTCACAGATACGCAGTATTTT.

This chain connects TRBV11-2 to TRBJ1-2; a possible D gene is TRBD1 (6 bases). The CDR3 totals 18 residues. Germline V lookup: CDR1 SGHAT, CDR2 FQNNGV. V was cut by 0 bases and J by 6 bases, with 23 bases left in between. The CDR3 sequence is CASSLEALRPGVRDGYTF. The CDR3 DNA is TGTGCCAGCAGCTTAGAAGCCCTGAGGCCAGGGGTCCGGGATGGCTACACCTTC.

CDR3 sequence: CASSRQGLNYGYTF. CDR3 in DNA: TGTGCCAGCAGCCGACAGGGTTTAAACTATGGCTACACCTTC. The chain is built from TRBV5-6 and TRBJ1-2; 7 nucleotides align to TRBD1. The germline gives CDR1 SGHDT, CDR2 YYEEEE. Losses at the gene ends were 4 bases for V and 2 bases for J; bases not matched to a gene: 5. The CDR3 length is 14 residues.

This chain joins TRBV28 and TRBJ2-4; D is ambiguous. Trimming cost V 6 bases and J 8 bases, with 11 bases left between them. Germline lookup yields CDR1 MDHEN and CDR2 SYDVKM. CDR3 length: 12 residues. The CDR3 DNA reads as TGTGCCAGCAGCAACCAGTTGGACATTCAGTACTTC. The encoded protein is CASSNQLDIQYF. Together with reference TRBV28 and TRBJ2-4, the CDR3 gives the full variable domain: DVKVTQSSRYLVKRTGEKVFLECVQDMDHENMFWYRQDPGLGLRLIYFSYDVKMKEKGDIPEGYSVSREKKERFSLILESASTNQTSMYLCASSNQLDIQYFGAGTRLSVL.

V and J are TRBV11-2 and TRBJ2-3; 10 nucleotides align to TRBD1. Looked up from germline, CDR1 is SGHAT and CDR2 is FQNNGV. There are 15 residues in the CDR3. Unmatched junction bases numbered 7, after V lost 3 bases and J lost 7 bases. This chain's CDR3 is CASSLGGQGSNTQYF. DNA for the CDR3: TGTGCCAGCAGCTTGGGGGGACAGGGGTCAAATACGCAGTATTTT.

This rearrangement joins TRBV2 to TRBJ2-7, with 10 positions matching TRBD2. The V gene's germline CDR1 is SNHLY and CDR2 FYNNEI. The CDR3 length is 17 residues. The trim removed 3 bases at V and 4 bases at J, leaving 12 bases unmatched. CDR3 in amino acids: CASSERSGRALVYEQYF. The CDR3 nucleotides read TGTGCCAGCAGTGAGAGGAGCGGGAGGGCCTTGGTTTACGAGCAGTACTTC.

This clone came up once. The chain joins TRBV7-9 to TRBJ2-3; D remains unclear. This CDR3 has 15 residues. Germline V gene sequence: CDR1 SEHNR, CDR2 FQNEAQ (reference sequence). Trimming removed 3 bases at V and 2 bases at J, with 12 bases between. DNA of the CDR3: TGTGCCAGCAGCTTCCAGACACAACCCACAGATACGCAGTATTTT. Encoded protein: CASSFQTQPTDTQYF.

CDR3 protein: CASSSFLGDYEQYF. For the CDR3, the DNA is TGTGCCAGCAGTAGTTTTCTAGGGGACTACGAGCAGTACTTC. The J gene is TRBJ2-7, the V gene TRBV6-2 or TRBV6-3, with TRBD1 as a possible D gene (5 bases). Trimming took off 5 bases at V and 3 bases at J, with 14 bases between the two ends. The CDR3 totals 14 residues. The germline V gene encodes CDR1 MNHEY and CDR2 SVGEGT.

V is TRBV9 and J is TRBJ1-2; D possibly corresponds to TRBD1 (5 bases). The CDR3 has 15 amino acids. Germline loops: CDR1 SGDLS, CDR2 YYNGEE. V lost 3 bases and J lost 6, with 18 bases in between. DNA of the CDR3: TGTGCCAGCAGCGACCTACAAGGGGCGCCTAATGGCTACACCTTC. This sequence encodes CASSDLQGAPNGYTF.

The J gene is TRBJ2-7, the V gene TRBV5-1; maybe TRBD1 (7 bases). V was trimmed by 3 bases and J by 4 bases, leaving 17 bases between them. Germline CDR1 is SGHRS and CDR2 is YFSETQ. The CDR3 has 15 amino acids. The CDR3 loop reads CASSYEGGTVYEQYF. The CDR3 DNA follows: TGCGCCAGCAGCTATGAAGGGGGGACAGTTTACGAGCAGTACTTC.